These 9 T cell receptor beta chains originate from one sample sequenced in a study of chemoradiotherapy in HPV16-positive cancers. The data were produced by immunoSEQ multiplex PCR, yet TCRdb's version contains in-frame clones alone and is incomplete. This table has about 7,900 clones, less than 90% appearing once. The sequences come from blood, collected from a patient who underwent chemoradiotherapy. These receptors originate from a human donor with HPV-associated anogenital cancer.

The chain joins TRBV5-1 to TRBJ2-7; TRBD1 agrees at 7 bases. J was trimmed by 1 base and V by 4 bases; bases with no gene match: 20. Per germline, CDR1 SGHRS and CDR2 YFSETQ. This CDR3 is built from 19 residues. As DNA, the CDR3 is TGCGCCAGCAGCCCCAGTTTATTATCGACAGGGATCGGTTCCTACGAGCAGTACTTC. It specifies CASSPSLLSTGIGSYEQYF.

The rearrangement links TRBV6-6 to TRBJ1-1, with D perhaps TRBD1 (6 bases). The CDR3 extends over 14 amino acids. Germline V gene sequence: CDR1 MNHNY, CDR2 SVGAGI (reference sequence). The V and J ends lost 6 bases and 1 base respectively, with 12 bases between them. CDR3 loop: CASRVQGGNTEAFF. The CDR3 DNA is TGTGCCAGCAGGGTACAGGGAGGGAACACTGAAGCTTTCTTT.

The chain carries TRBV30 and TRBJ1-1; D not certain. This CDR3 is 14 amino acids long. Trimming pared 0 bases from V and 3 bases from J, leaving 11 bases between. Germline values: CDR1 GTSNPN, CDR2 SVGIG (reference sequence). This chain's CDR3 is CAWSVGRSHTEAFF. The CDR3 DNA is TGTGCCTGGAGTGTGGGCAGGAGTCACACTGAAGCTTTCTTT.

V gene TRBV30 combines with J gene TRBJ1-1, with TRBD1 as a possible D gene (5 bases). This CDR3 is 13 amino acids long. Trimming took 4 bases from V and 0 from J, leaving 9 bases between them. Germline V gives CDR1 GTSNPN, CDR2 SVGIG (reference sequence). CDR3 loop: CAWKRDLNTEAFF. CDR3 coding DNA: TGTGCCTGGAAGAGGGACCTGAACACTGAAGCTTTCTTT.

About this clone: One junction end does not reproduce the germline sequence, and a read error may be involved. This chain uses TRBV2 with TRBJ1-1; unclear D gene. The CDR3 is made up of 13 amino acids. CDR1 and CDR2 (germline): SNHLY, FYNNEI. In nucleotides, the CDR3 is TGTGCCAGCAGCGAAGGCATGAACACTGAAGCTTTCTTT. This translates into CASSEGMNTEAFF.

For the CDR3, the DNA is TGCGCCAGCAGCCCAGATGAAGGGTCTAGGAATGAGCAGTTCTTC. This codes for CASSPDEGSRNEQFF. V and J are TRBV5-1 and TRBJ2-1, with D hard to call. Trimming removed 4 bases at V and 7 bases at J, with 18 bases between. The CDR3 is made up of 15 amino acids. Looked up from germline, CDR1 is SGHRS and CDR2 is YFSETQ.

The V and J genes are TRBV4-1 and TRBJ1-2, with D unclear. The length of the CDR3 is 12 residues. CDR1 is MGHRA and CDR2 is YSYEKL in the germline V gene. V was cut by 4 bases and J by 8 bases, with 11 bases left in between. CDR3 residues: CASSPGAVGYTF. In DNA, the CDR3 is TGCGCCAGCAGCCCGGGAGCGGTCGGCTACACCTTC.

The V and J genes are TRBV7-9 and TRBJ1-2; the D is unclear. CDR1 SEHNR and CDR2 FQNEAQ come from the germline V gene (reference sequence). The CDR3 covers 12 residues. V was pared by 3 bases and J by 3 bases, with 5 bases between. The CDR3 loop is CASSLGYYGYTF. DNA of the CDR3: TGTGCCAGCAGCTTGGGCTACTATGGCTACACCTTC.

This rearrangement joins TRBV28 to TRBJ2-5; 14 bases agree with TRBD2. The CDR3 is 17 residues long. Looked up from germline, CDR1 is MDHEN and CDR2 is SYDVKM. J was trimmed by 3 bases and V by 4 bases; bases with no gene match: 7. The DNA of the CDR3 is TGTGCCAGCAGTTCAACTCCGGGACTAGCGGGAGAAGAGACCCAGTACTTC. This encodes CASSSTPGLAGEETQYF.